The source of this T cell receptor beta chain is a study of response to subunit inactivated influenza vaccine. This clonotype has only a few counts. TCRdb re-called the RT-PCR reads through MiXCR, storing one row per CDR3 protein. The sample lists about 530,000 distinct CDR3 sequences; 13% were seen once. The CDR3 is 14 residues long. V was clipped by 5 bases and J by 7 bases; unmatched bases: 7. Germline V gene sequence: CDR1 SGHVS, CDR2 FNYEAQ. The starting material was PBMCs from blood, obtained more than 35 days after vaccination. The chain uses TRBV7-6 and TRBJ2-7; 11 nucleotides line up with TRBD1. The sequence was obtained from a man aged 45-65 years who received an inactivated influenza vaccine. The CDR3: CASSPGQGVGEQYF. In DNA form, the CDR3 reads TGTGCCAGCAGCCCGGGACAGGGGGTCGGTGAGCAGTACTTC.